The 25 T cell receptor beta chains listed next were all sequenced from one sample in a study of human T cells and chemical hapten exposure. The time point was: patch test 1, 2 weeks after DPC sensitization. Indicated treatment: therapeutic diphenylcyclopropenone sensitization with weekly scalp DPC. TCRdb reprocessed the RACE reads with MiXCR, giving one entry per CDR3 protein. The sample lists tens of thousands of distinct CDR3 sequences, 10% occurring once. The source was whole blood, collected in connection with sensitization to the hapten diphenylcyclopropenone (DPC). These receptors were obtained from a woman aged 45-60 years with alopecia areata. Some clones in this sample may be carry-over from other donors' samples.

The chain employs TRBV4-1 and TRBJ1-6; TRBD1 matches at 7 bases. Trimming took 3 bases from V and 5 from J; bases not matched to a gene: 10. CDR3 length: 17 residues. The germline gives CDR1 MGHRA, CDR2 YSYEKL. The CDR3 loop reads CASSHPGGGGDNSPLHF. CDR3 DNA sequence: TGCGCCAGCAGCCATCCCGGAGGGGGCGGAGATAATTCACCCCTCCACTTT.

This clonotype was detected only a few times. The genes are TRBV2 and TRBJ2-1; 10 nucleotides line up with TRBD2. The CDR3 loop spans 14 amino acids. With 7 bases clipped from V and 8 bases from J, the junction kept 8 bases outside the gene matches. Germline values: CDR1 SNHLY, CDR2 FYNNEI. The CDR3 DNA reads TGTGCCAGCAAAGCGGGAGGGGTAGGCGATGAGCAGTTCTTC. It codes for CASKAGGVGDEQFF.

J is TRBJ2-4 and V is TRBV27; 7 nucleotides match TRBD1. Germline values: CDR1 MNHEY, CDR2 SMNVEV (reference sequence). This CDR3 comprises 13 residues. J gave up 8 bases and V 4 bases, and 5 bases lay outside the gene matches. CDR3 residues: CASSYHRGYIQYF. DNA for the CDR3: TGTGCCAGCAGTTATCACAGGGGATACATTCAGTACTTC.

The chain is built from TRBV2 and TRBJ2-3; D is perhaps TRBD2 (5 bases). The V gene lost 10 bases and the J gene lost 1 base, with 12 bases spanning the gap. The length of the CDR3 is 13 residues. The germline CDR1 and CDR2 sequences are SNHLY and FYNNEI. Here the CDR3 reads CAKTRGGTDTQYF. The CDR3 coding sequence is TGTGCCAAGACTCGGGGAGGCACAGATACGCAGTATTTT. Based on the CDR3 plus reference TRBV2 and TRBJ2-3, the full variable domain is EPEVTQTPSHQVTQMGQEVILRCVPISNHLYFYWYRQILGQKVEFLVSFYNNEISEKSEIFDDQFSVERPDGSNFTLKIRSTKLEDSAMYFCAKTRGGTDTQYFGPGTRLTVL.

This rearrangement joins TRBV7-3 to TRBJ2-5; D is ambiguous. The germline V gene encodes CDR1 SGHTA and CDR2 FQGTGA. V was pared by 4 bases and J by 2 bases, with 11 bases between. This CDR3 comprises 14 residues. CDR3 amino acids: CASSSPPNQETQYF. For the CDR3, the DNA is TGTGCCAGCAGCTCTCCGCCGAATCAAGAGACCCAGTACTTC.

The sample holds many counts of this clonotype. This rearrangement joins TRBV3-1 to TRBJ2-7, with 11 bases fitting TRBD2. V was clipped by 6 bases and J by 0 bases; unmatched bases: 4. Looked up from germline, CDR1 is LGHDT and CDR2 is YNNKEL (reference sequence). The CDR3 consists of 15 residues. The DNA for the CDR3 is TGTGCCAGCAGACCTACTAGCGGGAGCTCCTACGAGCAGTACTTC. Translation gives CASRPTSGSSYEQYF.

This clonotype came up a few times. V usage is TRBV19 and J usage is TRBJ1-5; 9 bases agree with TRBD1. CDR3 length: 15 residues. After removal of 10 bases from V and 7 bases from J, the junction contained 14 bases not matched to a gene. Per germline, CDR1 LNHDA and CDR2 SQIVND (reference sequence). The CDR3 DNA sequence: TGTGCCACCAAAAGGGTCCCAGGGACAGGGCAGCCCCAGCATTTT. Translation: CATKRVPGTGQPQHF.

This clonotype turned up a few times. This rearrangement joins TRBV20-1 to TRBJ1-5; D remains unclear. V dropped 6 bases and J dropped 5 bases, with 14 bases sitting between them. CDR3 length equals 13 residues. The V gene's germline CDR1 is DFQATT and CDR2 SNEGSKA (reference sequence). In DNA form, the CDR3 reads TGCAGTGCACCCCCGGCAACACATCAGCCCCAGCATTTT. It yields the protein CSAPPATHQPQHF.

The rearrangement joins TRBV14 to TRBJ2-3, with 7 bases lining up with TRBD2. Germline CDR1 is SGHDN and CDR2 is FVKESK. This CDR3 contains 19 residues. With 5 bases clipped from V and 5 bases from J, the junction kept 22 bases outside the gene matches. CDR3 sequence (DNA): TGTGCCAGCAGCAAACGCGCGTTACGACTAGCCTTCGCGGGAGATACGCAGTATTTT. Protein sequence: CASSKRALRLAFAGDTQYF.

The chain recombines TRBV7-9 with TRBJ1-1; D not certain. V was shortened by 5 bases and J by 1 base, with 11 bases between the two germline ends. The CDR3 is 14 residues long. Germline CDR1 SEHNR, CDR2 FQNEAQ (reference sequence). The CDR3 loop is CASSDDNWNTEAFF. In nucleotides, the CDR3 is TGTGCCAGCAGCGACGACAATTGGAACACTGAAGCTTTCTTT.

The V and J genes are TRBV7-2 and TRBJ2-7; D remains ambiguous. Germline V gene data show CDR1 as SGHTA and CDR2 as FQGNSA. The CDR3 is 14 residues long. The V gene lost 5 bases and the J gene lost 0 bases, with 11 bases spanning the gap. The CDR3 is CASSPQHDSYEQYF. The CDR3 DNA reads as TGTGCCAGCAGCCCCCAACATGACTCCTACGAGCAGTACTTC.

The rearrangement uses TRBV20-1 and TRBJ2-7, with TRBD2 identical over 11 bases. Germline V lookup: CDR1 DFQATT, CDR2 SNEGSKA (reference sequence). The V and J ends lost 8 bases and 4 bases, in that order; junction bases with no gene match: 7. The CDR3 is 13 amino acids. The CDR3, as DNA: TGCAGTCCCAGACTAGCGGGATCTTACGAGCAGTACTTC. Its translation is CSPRLAGSYEQYF.

Ten or more counts support this clonotype. This rearrangement joins TRBV12-3 or TRBV12-4 to TRBJ1-3; no clear D. CDR3 length: 15 amino acids. V lost 6 bases to trimming and J lost 0 bases, with 12 bases between them. The DNA of the CDR3 is TGTGCCAGCAGAGTAGCGGGAAGCTCTGGAAACACCATATATTTT. This sequence encodes CASRVAGSSGNTIYF.

This clonotype was detected a few times. The gene calls are TRBV2 and TRBJ1-4; D is unresolved. V lost 4 bases, J lost 0 bases, and 6 bases lay in between. Per the germline V gene, CDR1 is SNHLY and CDR2 is FYNNEI. This CDR3 is built from 14 residues. DNA of the CDR3: TGTGCCAGCAGTGGGTATACAACTAATGAAAAACTGTTTTTT. This translates into CASSGYTTNEKLFF. Looking up the rest from reference TRBV2 and TRBJ1-4 gives the full variable domain: EPEVTQTPSHQVTQMGQEVILRCVPISNHLYFYWYRQILGQKVEFLVSFYNNEISEKSEIFDDQFSVERPDGSNFTLKIRSTKLEDSAMYFCASSGYTTNEKLFFGSGTQLSVL.

This clonotype was picked up a small number of times. This sequence joins TRBV7-9 and TRBJ2-7, with D unresolved. V gave up 5 bases and J gave up 7 bases, with 15 bases separating them. This CDR3 has 13 amino acids. The germline V gene encodes CDR1 SEHNR and CDR2 FQNEAQ (reference sequence). CDR3 residues: CASSRGSDGEQYF. DNA for the CDR3: TGTGCCAGCAGCCGAGGCTCTGACGGAGAGCAGTACTTC.

There are many counts of this clonotype. The CDR3, as DNA: TGTGCCAGCAGCCACGCCACGGCGGGAAACTATGGCTACACCTTC. Encoded protein: CASSHATAGNYGYTF. This sequence joins TRBV7-9 and TRBJ1-2; unclear D gene. The V end lost 5 bases, the J end lost 2 bases, and 15 bases lay between the germline ends. The CDR3 runs to 15 residues. Germline V CDR1 and CDR2: SEHNR, FQNEAQ (reference sequence).

This clonotype was recorded a few times. The chain employs TRBV7-3 and TRBJ2-3; 12 positions agree with TRBD2. Germline CDR1 reads SGHTA; CDR2 reads FQGTGA. The length of the CDR3 is 15 residues. The V and J ends lost 4 bases and 3 bases, in that order; junction bases with no gene match: 2. The CDR3 coding sequence is TGTGCCAGCAGCTCGACTAGCGGGAGAACAGATACGCAGTATTTT. Translation: CASSSTSGRTDTQYF. Variable domain in full (rest from reference TRBV7-3 and TRBJ2-3): GAGVSQTPSNKVTEKGKYVELRCDPISGHTALYWYRQSLGQGPEFLIYFQGTGAADDSGLPNDRFFAVRPEGSVSTLKIQRTERGDSAVYLCASSSTSGRTDTQYFGPGTRLTVL.

The rearrangement uses TRBV29-1 and TRBJ2-1, with no clear D. The ends were cut back, 7 bases at V and 3 bases at J, with 16 bases in the middle. CDR1 and CDR2 (germline): SQVTM, ANQGSEA. This CDR3 is 14 amino acids long. The CDR3 loop is CSARRVADYNEQFF. The CDR3 bases are TGCAGCGCCAGAAGGGTGGCAGACTACAATGAGCAGTTCTTC.

J is TRBJ1-1 and V is TRBV9, with a weak D call TRBD1 (5 bases). The CDR3 consists of 14 residues. Germline loops: CDR1 SGDLS, CDR2 YYNGEE. V shed 0 bases and J shed 5 bases, with 11 bases lying between them. In DNA, the CDR3 is TGTGCCAGCAGCGTAGGAGTGGGGCGTACTGAAGCTTTCTTT. This translates into CASSVGVGRTEAFF. Variable domain in full (rest from reference TRBV9 and TRBJ1-1): DSGVTQTPKHLITATGQRVTLRCSPRSGDLSVYWYQQSLDQGLQFLIQYYNGEERAKGNILERFSAQQFPDLHSELNLSSLELGDSALYFCASSVGVGRTEAFFGQGTRLTVV.

The chain combines TRBV28 with TRBJ2-7, with 8 bases aligning to TRBD1. Germline CDR1 MDHEN, CDR2 SYDVKM. Losses at the gene ends were 7 bases for V and 5 bases for J; bases not matched to a gene: 10. The CDR3 has 14 residues. The CDR3 spells CASIPGQGFHEQYF. The CDR3 coding sequence is TGTGCCAGCATTCCCGGACAGGGCTTTCACGAGCAGTACTTC.

This clonotype was seen repeatedly, ten times or more. V and J are TRBV5-1 and TRBJ2-6; either TRBD1 or TRBD2 may supply D (5 bases each). CDR1 is SGHRS, CDR2 YFSETQ, per germline. CDR3 length: 17 amino acids. V was pared by 4 bases and J by 2 bases, with 16 bases between. CDR3 sequence: CASSPIGGRAGANVLTF. Here the CDR3 DNA reads TGCGCCAGCAGCCCGATTGGGGGACGGGCTGGGGCCAACGTCCTGACTTTC.

The J gene is TRBJ1-5, the V gene TRBV4-1, with no clear D. The CDR3 is 10 amino acids. The germline CDR1 and CDR2 sequences are MGHRA and YSYEKL. V was pared by 5 bases and J by 7 bases, with 3 bases between. In DNA form, the CDR3 reads TGCGCCAGCAGCTACCAGCCCCAGCATTTT. It specifies CASSYQPQHF.

This clonotype has just a few counts. The chain links TRBV18 to TRBJ2-7; TRBD1 might be the D (5 bases). The CDR3 is 13 residues long. Per the germline V gene, CDR1 is KGHSH and CDR2 is LQKENI. V lost 3 bases and J lost 0, with 6 bases in between. CDR3 loop: CASSPGPSYEQYF. CDR3 in DNA: TGTGCCAGCTCACCGGGGCCCTCCTACGAGCAGTACTTC.

This clonotype was counted many times. The gene calls are TRBV20-1 and TRBJ1-5, with unresolved D. Germline V gene lookup returns CDR1 DFQATT and CDR2 SNEGSKA (reference sequence). The CDR3 has 14 amino acids. The V gene lost 3 bases and the J gene lost 4 bases, with 13 bases spanning the gap. The CDR3 coding sequence is TGCAGTGCTAGTTCCAACTGGGAGAATCAGCCCCAGCATTTT. Amino acid sequence: CSASSNWENQPQHF.

In this sample, this clonotype turned up a few times. This rearrangement joins TRBV6-5 to TRBJ2-2; D is unclear. V lost 7 bases and J 2 bases, leaving 2 bases between the germline ends. Germline V CDR1 and CDR2: MNHEY, SVGAGI. CDR3 length equals 11 residues. The DNA for the CDR3 is TGTGCCAGCACCAACACCGGGGAGCTGTTTTTT. The encoded protein is CASTNTGELFF.